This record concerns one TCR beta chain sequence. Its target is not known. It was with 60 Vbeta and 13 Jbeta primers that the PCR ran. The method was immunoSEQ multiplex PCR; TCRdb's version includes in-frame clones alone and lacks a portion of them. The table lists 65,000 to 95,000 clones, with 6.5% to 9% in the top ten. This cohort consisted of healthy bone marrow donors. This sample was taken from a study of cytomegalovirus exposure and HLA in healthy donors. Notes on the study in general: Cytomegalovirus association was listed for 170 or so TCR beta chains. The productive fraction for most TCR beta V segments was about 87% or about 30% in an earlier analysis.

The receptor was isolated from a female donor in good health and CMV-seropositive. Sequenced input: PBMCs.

The CDR3 DNA is TGTGCCAGCAGCCCATGGACTAGCGGGGGGGGCACCGGGGAGCTGTTTTTT. This codes for CASSPWTSGGGTGELFF. This chain links TRBV7-8 with TRBJ2-2, with TRBD2 matching 15 bases. The V segment lost 5 bases and the J segment 4 bases; nucleotides outside the gene matches: 5. The CDR3 totals 17 residues. CDR1 is SGHVS and CDR2 is FQNEAQ in the germline V gene.